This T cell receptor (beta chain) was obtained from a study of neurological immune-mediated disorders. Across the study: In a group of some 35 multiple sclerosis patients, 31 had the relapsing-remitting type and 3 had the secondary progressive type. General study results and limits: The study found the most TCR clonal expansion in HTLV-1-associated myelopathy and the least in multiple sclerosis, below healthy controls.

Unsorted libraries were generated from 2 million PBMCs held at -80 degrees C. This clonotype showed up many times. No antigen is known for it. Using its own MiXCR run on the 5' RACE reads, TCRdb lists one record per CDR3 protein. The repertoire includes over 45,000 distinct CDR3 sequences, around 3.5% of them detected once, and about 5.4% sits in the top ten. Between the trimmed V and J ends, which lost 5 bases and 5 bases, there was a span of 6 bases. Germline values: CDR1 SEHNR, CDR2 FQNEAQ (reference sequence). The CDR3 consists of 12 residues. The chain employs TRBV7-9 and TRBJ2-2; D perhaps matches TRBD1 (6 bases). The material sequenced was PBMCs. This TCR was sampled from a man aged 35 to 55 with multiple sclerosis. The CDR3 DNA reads TGTGCCAGCAGCCAGGGGACCGGGGAGCTGTTTTTT. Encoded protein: CASSQGTGELFF. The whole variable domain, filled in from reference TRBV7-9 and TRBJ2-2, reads DTGVSQNPRHKITKRGQNVTFRCDPISEHNRLYWYRQTLGQGPEFLTYFQNEAQLEKSRLLSDRFSAERPKGSFSTLEIQRTEQGDSAMYLCASSQGTGELFFGEGSRLTVL.